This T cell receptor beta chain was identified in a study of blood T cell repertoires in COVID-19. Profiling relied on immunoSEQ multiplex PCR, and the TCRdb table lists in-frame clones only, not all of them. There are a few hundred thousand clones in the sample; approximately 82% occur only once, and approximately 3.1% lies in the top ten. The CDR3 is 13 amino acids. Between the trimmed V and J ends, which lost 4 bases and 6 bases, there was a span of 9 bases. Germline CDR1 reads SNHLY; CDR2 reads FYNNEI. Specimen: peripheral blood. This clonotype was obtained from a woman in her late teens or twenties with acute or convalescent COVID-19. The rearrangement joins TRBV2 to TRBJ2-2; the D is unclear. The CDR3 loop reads CASSGAAAGELFF. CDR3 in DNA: TGTGCCAGCAGTGGGGCAGCTGCCGGGGAGCTGTTTTTT.